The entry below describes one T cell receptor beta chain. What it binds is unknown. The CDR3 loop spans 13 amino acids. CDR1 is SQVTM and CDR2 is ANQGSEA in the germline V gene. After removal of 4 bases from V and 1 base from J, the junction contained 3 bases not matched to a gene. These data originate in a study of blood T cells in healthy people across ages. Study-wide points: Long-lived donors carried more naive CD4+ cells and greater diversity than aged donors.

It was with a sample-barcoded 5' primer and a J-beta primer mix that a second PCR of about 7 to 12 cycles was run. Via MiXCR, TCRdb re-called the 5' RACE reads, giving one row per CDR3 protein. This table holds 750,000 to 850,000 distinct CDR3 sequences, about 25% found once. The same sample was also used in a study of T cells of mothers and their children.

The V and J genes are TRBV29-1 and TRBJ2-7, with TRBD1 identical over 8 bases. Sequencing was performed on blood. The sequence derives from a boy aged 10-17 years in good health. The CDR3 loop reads CSVAGGTSYEQYF. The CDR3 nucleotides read TGCAGCGTTGCAGGGGGCACGTCCTACGAGCAGTACTTC.